The 20 T cell receptor beta chains below all came from one sample that was sequenced in a study of tumor and adjacent non-tumor tissue in lung cancer. A modified ARM-PCR protocol with three rounds of nested PCR amplified TCRbeta. TCRdb recomputed calls from the multiplex PCR reads with MiXCR, one row per CDR3 protein. The sample has about 66,000 distinct CDR3 sequences, around three quarters seen once. No cell sorting was done before RNA was extracted from the tissue. The sample was lung tumor tissue. Receptor source: a man aged 55 to 70 with non-small cell lung cancer.

Comment on this clonotype: The junction shows a germline mismatch at one end, possibly a read error. The V call is TRBV6-1, the J call TRBJ1-4; 10 bases align to TRBD1. This CDR3 is built from 13 residues. Per germline, CDR1 MNHNS and CDR2 SASEGT. This CDR3 reads CVSTGTGEVKLFF. The CDR3 DNA is TGTGTCAGCACTGGGACAGGGGAAGTAAAACTGTTTTTT.

For this clonotype: This may be a read error: a much more frequent sequence differs by one nucleotide. The chain links TRBV28 to TRBJ1-5; the D is unclear. The V and J ends lost 7 bases and 3 bases respectively, with 13 bases between them. Per germline, CDR1 MDHEN and CDR2 SYDVKM. The CDR3 extends over 14 amino acids. CDR3 DNA sequence: TGTGCCAGCAAGCTACGGAATTACAATCAGCCCCAGCATTTT. This encodes CASKLRNYNQPQHF.

In the case of this clonotype: A read error may account for a junction end that differs from germline. This chain uses TRBV29-1 with TRBJ2-1; 9 bases fit TRBD2. Germline V gives CDR1 SQVTM, CDR2 ANQGSEA. The CDR3 extends over 14 amino acids. CDR3 sequence: CSVDSGSSYDDQFF. The CDR3, as DNA: TGCAGCGTGGATAGCGGGAGCTCCTACGATGACCAGTTCTTC.

With regard to this clonotype: It is likely a read error, because the conserved phenylalanine at the end of the CDR3 is missing. The CDR3 DNA is TGTGCCAGTAGTTGGGTGGGAGTCAACGAGCAGTTCTCC. Translation gives CASSWVGVNEQFS. The gene calls are TRBV6-5 and TRBJ2-1, with TRBD2 as a possible D gene (5 bases). Germline-derived CDR1 and CDR2 are MNHEY and SVGAGI. The CDR3 runs 13 residues.

Notes on this clonotype: A read error is possible here, since a much larger clone lies one base away. The J gene is TRBJ2-3, the V gene TRBV20-1; 9 bases agree with TRBD2. This CDR3 has 16 residues. Germline CDR1 DFQATT, CDR2 SNEGSKA (reference sequence). J was trimmed by 5 bases and V by 1 base; bases with no gene match: 10. The CDR3 here is CSARGTSVPWLDTQYF. The CDR3 DNA reads TGCAGTGCTAGAGGGACTAGCGTCCCCTGGTTAGATACGCAGTATTTT.

This clonotype was observed a few times. The V call is TRBV11-2, the J call TRBJ1-1; maybe TRBD1 (5 bases). CDR3 length: 12 amino acids. Germline lookup yields CDR1 SGHAT and CDR2 FQNNGV. V lost 5 bases and J 4 bases, leaving 8 bases between the germline ends. CDR3 residues: CASSPGGTEAFF. The CDR3 nucleotides are TGTGCCAGCAGCCCCGGGGGCACTGAAGCTTTCTTT. The full variable domain, rest sourced from reference TRBV11-2 and TRBJ1-1, is EAGVAQSPRYKIIEKRQSVAFWCNPISGHATLYWYQQILGQGPKLLIQFQNNGVVDDSQLPKDRFSAERLKGVDSTLKIQPAKLEDSAVYLCASSPGGTEAFFGQGTRLTVV.

A remark on this clonotype: A read error may account for a junction end that differs from germline. This sequence joins TRBV6-5 and TRBJ2-7; D is possibly TRBD1 (5 bases). The CDR3 covers 15 residues. Per the germline V gene, CDR1 is MNHEY and CDR2 is SVGAGI. For the CDR3, the DNA is TGTGCCAGCAGTTACGGGGCTGGACATGTTTGCGAGCAGCACTTC. Protein product: CASSYGAGHVCEQHF.

A remark on this clonotype: An end of the junction does not agree with germline; a read error may underlie this. The CDR3 DNA sequence: TGTGTCAGCAGTGATATGGGTTACTTAAACATTCAGTACTTC. It yields the protein CVSSDMGYLNIQYF. The rearrangement uses TRBV6-1 and TRBJ2-4; D is undetermined. The germline CDR1 and CDR2 sequences are MNHNS and SASEGT. The CDR3 length is 14 residues.

Concerning this clonotype: A read error may produce the germline difference seen at one junction end. The V call is TRBV6-1, the J call TRBJ1-6; D is unclear. This CDR3 is 16 amino acids long. CDR1 MNHNS and CDR2 SASEGT come from the germline V gene. CDR3 amino acids: CASSENLPGYNSPLHF. The CDR3 bases are TGTGCCAGCAGTGAAAACCTCCCGGGCTATAATTCACCACTCCACTTT.

This chain links TRBV10-3 with TRBJ1-1; D is uncertain. Per the germline V gene, CDR1 is ENHRY and CDR2 is SYGVKD. This CDR3 spans 14 amino acids. V was trimmed by 5 bases and J by 2 bases, leaving 12 bases between them. Written as DNA, the CDR3 is TGTGCCATCAGTAAGATGACACCTAACACTGAAGCTTTCTTT. The encoded protein is CAISKMTPNTEAFF.

The sample holds one count of this clonotype. An end of the junction does not agree with germline; a read error may underlie this. The chain combines TRBV7-9 with TRBJ2-7; TRBD2 matches 9 bases. CDR1 SEHNR and CDR2 FQNEAQ come from the germline V gene (reference sequence). The CDR3 contains 16 residues. The CDR3 here is CATSLVGGRVDYEQYF. For the CDR3, the DNA is TGTGCCACCAGCTTAGTAGGCGGGAGGGTAGACTACGAGCAGTACTTC.

Details on this clonotype: Without the conserved terminal phenylalanine or tryptophan, this CDR3 likely stems from a read error. It is unclear where the CDR3 begins or ends on the DNA, so no DNA is shown, and the CDR3 is as TCRdb lists it. The genes are TRBV20-1 and TRBJ2-5; TRBD1 reflects the table's D call only, with no check against the DNA. The CDR3 spans 12 amino acids, including both terminal residues. Looked up from germline, CDR1 is DFQATT and CDR2 is SNEGSKA (reference sequence). CDR3 in amino acids: CRALGRQETQYL.

Notes on this clonotype: Compared with germline, one end of the junction differs, possibly owing to a read error. This chain links TRBV20-1 with TRBJ2-7, with 10 bases aligning to TRBD1. CDR1 DFQATT and CDR2 SNEGSKA come from the germline V gene (reference sequence). The CDR3 has 14 amino acids. This CDR3 reads CSGVWTGGSNEQYF. CDR3 DNA sequence: TGCAGTGGAGTTTGGACAGGGGGAAGTAACGAGCAGTATTTC.

As to this clonotype: Without the conserved terminal phenylalanine or tryptophan, this CDR3 likely stems from a read error. J is TRBJ2-5 and V is TRBV29-1, with TRBD2 matching over 7 bases. V lost 4 bases, J lost 5 bases, and 13 bases stayed unmatched. CDR1 and CDR2 (germline): SQVTM, ANQGSEA. The CDR3 is made up of 15 amino acids. CDR3 DNA sequence: TGCAGCGTTGTCAGTTCCAGGCTCGGGGGGGAGACCCAGTACCTC. The encoded protein is CSVVSSRLGGETQYL.

As to this clonotype: Relative to the germline gene, one junction end is altered; a read error may explain this. J is TRBJ1-5 and V is TRBV20-1; 7 bases agree with TRBD1. In germline, CDR1 is DFQATT, CDR2 SNEGSKA (reference sequence). The CDR3 extends over 15 amino acids. CDR3 loop: CSAFRVRGFNQPQHF. The CDR3 nucleotides read TGCAGTGCTTTCCGGGTCAGGGGGTTTAATCAACCCCAGCATTTT.

The chain links TRBV20-1 to TRBJ1-5; D is uncertain. Germline V gene lookup returns CDR1 DFQATT and CDR2 SNEGSKA (reference sequence). The CDR3 spans 13 residues. The CDR3 nucleotides are TGCACTGATCAGGCGGGGAAGGAACAGCCCCAGCATTTT. It codes for CTDQAGKEQPQHF.

To note about this clonotype: One end of the junction does not line up with germline, which may come from a read error. V and J are TRBV20-1 and TRBJ2-1; D is ambiguous. The CDR3 covers 16 residues. Germline CDR1 is DFQATT and CDR2 is SNEGSKA (reference sequence). The CDR3 DNA is TGCAGTGCTAGAGATATGGGGAAGGCGGCATTCAATGAACAGTTCTTC. Translated, it gives CSARDMGKAAFNEQFF.

Concerning this clonotype: No conserved phenylalanine or tryptophan is present at the end of the CDR3, so a read error is the likely explanation. V is TRBV6-2 or TRBV6-3 and J is TRBJ2-3; possibly TRBD2 for D (6 bases). Germline loops: CDR1 MNHEY, CDR2 SVGEGT. This CDR3 contains 14 residues. CDR3 in DNA: TGTGCTAGCAGTTACTCGGGACTCGGGAGTACGCAGTATTCT. Translated, it gives CASSYSGLGSTQYS.

About this clonotype itself: A junction boundary mismatches the germline segment, possibly from a read error. The chain uses TRBV29-1 and TRBJ2-1; the D gene is possibly TRBD1 (5 bases). CDR3 length: 11 residues. Per the germline V gene, CDR1 is SQVTM and CDR2 is ANQGSEA. CDR3 in DNA: TGCAGCGTGGACACTTACAATGGGCAGTTATTC. Protein product: CSVDTYNGQLF.

Note on this clonotype: A read error may produce the germline difference seen at one junction end. The chain carries TRBV12-3 or TRBV12-4 and TRBJ2-5; tentative D call: TRBD1 (6 bases). The CDR3 spans 14 residues. The CDR3 reads CASTLSGHRETQYF. The CDR3 DNA reads TGTGCCAGCACTTTAAGCGGACACAGGGAGACACAGTACTTC.